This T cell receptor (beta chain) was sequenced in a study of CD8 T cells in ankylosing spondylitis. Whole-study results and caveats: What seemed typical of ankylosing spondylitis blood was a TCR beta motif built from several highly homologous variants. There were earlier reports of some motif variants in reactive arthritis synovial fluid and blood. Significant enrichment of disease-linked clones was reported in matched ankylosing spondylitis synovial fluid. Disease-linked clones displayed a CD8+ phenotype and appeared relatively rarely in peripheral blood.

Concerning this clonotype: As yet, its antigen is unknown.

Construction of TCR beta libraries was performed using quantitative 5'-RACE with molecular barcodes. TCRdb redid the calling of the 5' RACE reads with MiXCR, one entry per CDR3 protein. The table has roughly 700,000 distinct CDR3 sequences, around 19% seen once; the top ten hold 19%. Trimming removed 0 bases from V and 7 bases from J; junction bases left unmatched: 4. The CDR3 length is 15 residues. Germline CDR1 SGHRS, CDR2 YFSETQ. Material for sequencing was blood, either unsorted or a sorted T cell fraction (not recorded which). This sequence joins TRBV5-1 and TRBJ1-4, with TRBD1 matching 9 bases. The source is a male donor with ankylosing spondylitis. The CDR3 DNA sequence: TGCGCCAGCAGCTTGGGGACAGGGGTGGCTGAAAAACTGTTTTTT. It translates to CASSLGTGVAEKLFF. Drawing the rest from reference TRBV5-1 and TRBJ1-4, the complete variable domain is KAGVTQTPRYLIKTRGQQVTLSCSPISGHRSVSWYQQTPGQGLQFLFEYFSETQRNKGNFPGRFSGRQFSNSRSEMNVSTLELGDSALYLCASSLGTGVAEKLFFGSGTQLSVL.